Sequencing of this T cell receptor (beta chain) was carried out in a study of T cell responses to AZD1222 COVID-19 vaccine. Assay used: immunoSEQ multiplex PCR; TCRdb lists only in-frame clones, some missing. The profile shows 95,000 to 110,000 clones, 88% of them singletons. The V gene's germline CDR1 is SNHLY and CDR2 FYNNEI. The CDR3 is 15 amino acids. Trimming removed 2 bases at V and 3 bases at J, with 12 bases between. The source is an adult in good health. The V call is TRBV2, the J call TRBJ2-3, with D perhaps TRBD1 or TRBD2 (5 bases each). The sample in question was peripheral blood, obtained on day 0 of AZD1222 vaccination. The CDR3 sequence is CASSEIQRGTDTQYF. In DNA form, the CDR3 reads TGTGCCAGCAGTGAAATTCAGAGGGGAACAGATACGCAGTATTTT.